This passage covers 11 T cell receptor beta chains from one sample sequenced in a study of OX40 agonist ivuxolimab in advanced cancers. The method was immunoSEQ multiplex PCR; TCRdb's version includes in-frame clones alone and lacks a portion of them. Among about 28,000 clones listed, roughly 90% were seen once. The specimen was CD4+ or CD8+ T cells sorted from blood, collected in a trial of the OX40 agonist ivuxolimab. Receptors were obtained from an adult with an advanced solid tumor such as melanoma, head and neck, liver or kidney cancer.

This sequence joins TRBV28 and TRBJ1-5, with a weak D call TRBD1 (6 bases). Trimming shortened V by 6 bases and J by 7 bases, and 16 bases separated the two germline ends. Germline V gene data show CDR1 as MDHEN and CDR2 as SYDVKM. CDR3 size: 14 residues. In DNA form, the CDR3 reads TGTGCCAGCAGATTTACAGGGTTAGGGCAGCCCCAGCATTTT. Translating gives CASRFTGLGQPQHF.

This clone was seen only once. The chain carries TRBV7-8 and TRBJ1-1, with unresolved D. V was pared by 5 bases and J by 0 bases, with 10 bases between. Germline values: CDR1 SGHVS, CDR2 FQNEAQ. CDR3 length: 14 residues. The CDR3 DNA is TGTGCCAGCAGCCTGGAGGTCATGAACACTGAAGCTTTCTTT. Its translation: CASSLEVMNTEAFF.

The CDR3 reads CASSIVGQVGYNEQFF. The CDR3 DNA reads TGTGCCAGTAGTATAGTGGGTCAGGTTGGTTACAATGAGCAGTTCTTC. The chain has TRBV19 and TRBJ2-1; D gene ambiguous. Germline V CDR1 and CDR2: LNHDA, SQIVND (reference sequence). Trimming left V 1 base short and J 4 bases short, with 14 bases between. The CDR3 contains 16 residues.

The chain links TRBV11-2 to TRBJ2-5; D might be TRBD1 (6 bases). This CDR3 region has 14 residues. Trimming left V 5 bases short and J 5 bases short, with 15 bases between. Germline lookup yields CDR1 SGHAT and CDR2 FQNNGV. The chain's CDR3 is CASSATGYSETQYF. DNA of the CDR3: TGTGCCAGCAGCGCAACAGGGTACTCGGAGACCCAGTACTTC.

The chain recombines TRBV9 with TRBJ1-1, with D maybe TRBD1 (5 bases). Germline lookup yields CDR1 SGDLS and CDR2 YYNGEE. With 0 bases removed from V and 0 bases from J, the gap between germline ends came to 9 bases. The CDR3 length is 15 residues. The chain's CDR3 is CASSVAEGLNTEAFF. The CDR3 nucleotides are TGTGCCAGCAGCGTAGCTGAGGGGTTGAACACTGAAGCTTTCTTT.

CDR3 in DNA: TGTGCCAGCAGTTCAGGGACTAGCGGCCTCACAGATACGCAGTATTTT. This gives the protein CASSSGTSGLTDTQYF. The chain couples TRBV6-5 to TRBJ2-3, with 11 bases identical to TRBD2. The CDR3 has 16 residues. Germline-derived CDR1 and CDR2 are MNHEY and SVGAGI. The V and J ends lost 4 bases and 2 bases, in that order; junction bases with no gene match: 5.

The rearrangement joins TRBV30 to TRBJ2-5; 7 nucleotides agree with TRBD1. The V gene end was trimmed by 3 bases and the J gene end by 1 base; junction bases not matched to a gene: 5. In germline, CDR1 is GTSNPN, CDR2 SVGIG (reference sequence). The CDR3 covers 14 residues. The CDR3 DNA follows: TGTGCCTGGAGGATGGGGACAGCCCAAGAGACCCAGTACTTC. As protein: CAWRMGTAQETQYF.

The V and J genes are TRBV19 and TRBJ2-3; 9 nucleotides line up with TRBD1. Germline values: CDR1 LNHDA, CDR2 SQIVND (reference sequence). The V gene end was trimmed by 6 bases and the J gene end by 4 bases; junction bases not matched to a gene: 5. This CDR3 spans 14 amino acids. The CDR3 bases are TGTGCCAGTAGCCGGACAGGGGTCGCAGATACGCAGTATTTT. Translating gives CASSRTGVADTQYF.

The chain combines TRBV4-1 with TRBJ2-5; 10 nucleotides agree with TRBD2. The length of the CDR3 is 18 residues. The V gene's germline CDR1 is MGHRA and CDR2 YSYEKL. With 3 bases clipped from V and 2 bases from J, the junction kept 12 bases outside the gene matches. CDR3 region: CASSQGPQGLAEQETQYF. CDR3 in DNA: TGCGCCAGCAGCCAGGGTCCCCAAGGACTAGCGGAACAAGAGACCCAGTACTTC.

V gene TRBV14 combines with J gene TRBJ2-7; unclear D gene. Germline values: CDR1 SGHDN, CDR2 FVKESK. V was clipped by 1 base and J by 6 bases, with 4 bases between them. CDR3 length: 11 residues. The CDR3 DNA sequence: TGTGCCAGCAGCCAAGGGGCCGAGCAGTACTTC. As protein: CASSQGAEQYF. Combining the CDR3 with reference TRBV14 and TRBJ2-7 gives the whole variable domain EAGVTQFPSHSVIEKGQTVTLRCDPISGHDNLYWYRRVMGKEIKFLLHFVKESKQDESGMPNNRFLAERTGGTYSTLKVQPAELEDSGVYFCASSQGAEQYFGPGTRLTVT.

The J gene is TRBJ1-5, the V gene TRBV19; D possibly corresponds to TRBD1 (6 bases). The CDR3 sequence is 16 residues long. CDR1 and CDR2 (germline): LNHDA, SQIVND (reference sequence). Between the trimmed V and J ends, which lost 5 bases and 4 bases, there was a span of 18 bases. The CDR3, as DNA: TGTGCCAGTAGTCCAGGGGCCTTAGGTTTTAATCAGCCCCAGCATTTT. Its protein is CASSPGALGFNQPQHF.